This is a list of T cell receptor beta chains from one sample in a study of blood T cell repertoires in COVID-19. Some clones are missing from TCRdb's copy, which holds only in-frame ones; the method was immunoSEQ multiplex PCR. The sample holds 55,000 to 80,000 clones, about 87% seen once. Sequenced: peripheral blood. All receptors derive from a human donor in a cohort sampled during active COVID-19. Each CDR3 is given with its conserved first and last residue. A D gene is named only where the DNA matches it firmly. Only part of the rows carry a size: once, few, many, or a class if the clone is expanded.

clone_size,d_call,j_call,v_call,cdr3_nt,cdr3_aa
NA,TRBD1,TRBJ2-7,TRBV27,TGTGCCAGCAGCCCTTCCGGGACAGGGGGCTCCGAGCAGTACTTC,CASSPSGTGGSEQYF
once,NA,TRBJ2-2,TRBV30,TGTGCCTGGGAGACCGGGACACTCAACACCGGGGAGCTGTTTTTT,CAWETGTLNTGELFF
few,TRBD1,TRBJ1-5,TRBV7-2,TGTGCCAGCAGCCCGGACAGGGGGCAGTCGCCCCAGCATTTT,CASSPDRGQSPQHF
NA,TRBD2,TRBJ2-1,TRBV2,TGTGCCAGCAGTGAAATCTTAGCGGGACGGCCTTTGGATGAGCAGTTCTTC,CASSEILAGRPLDEQFF
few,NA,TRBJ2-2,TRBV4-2,TGTGCCAGCAGCCATCTCCGGGACTCAAATCCCGGGGAGCTGTTTTTT,CASSHLRDSNPGELFF
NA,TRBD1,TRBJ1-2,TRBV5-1,TGCGCCAGCAGCTTGGCCGCGACAGGGCGTGGCTACACCTTC,CASSLAATGRGYTF
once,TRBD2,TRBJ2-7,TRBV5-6,TGTGCCAGCAGGCACCGGGGGGATTACTACGAGCAGTACTTC,CASRHRGDYYEQYF
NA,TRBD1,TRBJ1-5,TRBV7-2,TGTGCCAGCAGCCAGACAGGGCCCGGACAGCCCCAGCATTTT,CASSQTGPGQPQHF
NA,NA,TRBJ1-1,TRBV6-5,TGTGCCAGCAGTTTGGACAGAGAAGCTTTCTTT,CASSLDREAFF
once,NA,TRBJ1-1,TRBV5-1,TGCGCCAGCAGCTTGGAACTCGGGAAGAACACTGAAGCTTTCTTT,CASSLELGKNTEAFF
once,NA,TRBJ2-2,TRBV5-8,TGTGCCAGCAGCCCCCCCGGGGGAAGGGGGGAGCTGTTTTTT,CASSPPGGRGELFF
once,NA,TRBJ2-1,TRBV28,TGTGCCAGCAGTTTATTGGCAGGGGCAGGTGAGCAGTTCTTC,CASSLLAGAGEQFF
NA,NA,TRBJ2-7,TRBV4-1,TGCGCCAGCAGCCAAGGGGAGGTATCCTACGAGCAGTACTTC,CASSQGEVSYEQYF
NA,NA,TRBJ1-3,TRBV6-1,TGTGCCAGCAGTGAAAATATAGTCTCTGGAAACACCATATATTTT,CASSENIVSGNTIYF
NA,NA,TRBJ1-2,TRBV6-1,TGTGCCAGCAGTGACAGGGTTTACGATGGCTACACCTTC,CASSDRVYDGYTF
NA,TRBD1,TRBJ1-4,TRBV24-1,TGTGCCACCAGTGATTGGACAGGGGGCGTTGAAAAACTGTTTTTT,CATSDWTGGVEKLFF
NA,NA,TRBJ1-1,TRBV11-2,TGTGCCAGCAGCTTATGGACTGGAGGCGATTTGAACACTGAAGCTTTCTTT,CASSLWTGGDLNTEAFF
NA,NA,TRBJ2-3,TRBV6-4,TGTGCCAGCAGTGAGGCCGGAGGCAGCACAGATACGCAGTATTTT,CASSEAGGSTDTQYF
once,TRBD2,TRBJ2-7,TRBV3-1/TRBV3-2,TGTGCCAGCAGCCAAGTCGGGCTAGCGGTCTCCTACGAGCAGTACTTC,CASSQVGLAVSYEQYF
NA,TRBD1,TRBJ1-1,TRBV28,TGTGCCAGCAGTTCTTTAGGGGGCTCGGCTGAAGCTTTCTTT,CASSSLGGSAEAFF
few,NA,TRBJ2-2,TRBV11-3,TGTGCCAGCAGAACAGATAACACCGGGGAGCTGTTTTTT,CASRTDNTGELFF
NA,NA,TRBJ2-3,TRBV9,TGTGCCAGCAGCGTATCCCCGGGAGATACGCAGTATTTT,CASSVSPGDTQYF
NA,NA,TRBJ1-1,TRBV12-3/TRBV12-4,TGTGCCAGCAAGGGACACCCGAACACTGAAGCTTTCTTT,CASKGHPNTEAFF
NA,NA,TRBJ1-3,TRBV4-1,TGCGCCAGCAGCCATGTTCGAGGGGGAAACACCATATATTTT,CASSHVRGGNTIYF
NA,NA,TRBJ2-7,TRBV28,TGTGCCAGCAGTCAACCACTCCAGGGCGGTTACGAGCAGTACTTC,CASSQPLQGGYEQYF
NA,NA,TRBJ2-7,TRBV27,TGTGCCAGCAGTCGTACCCTGGCCGCCTACGAGCAGTACTTC,CASSRTLAAYEQYF
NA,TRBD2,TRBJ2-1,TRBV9,TGTGCCAGCAGCGTAATTGGGAGCGGGGGGAACAATGAGCAGTTCTTC,CASSVIGSGGNNEQFF
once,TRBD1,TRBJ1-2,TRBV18,TGTGCCAGCTCACCTAACAGGGGGACGGAAAGGGGCTACACCTTC,CASSPNRGTERGYTF
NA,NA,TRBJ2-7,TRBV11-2,TGTGCCAGCAGCGGGGGCGCCTACGAGCAGTACTTC,CASSGGAYEQYF
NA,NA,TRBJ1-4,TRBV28,TGTGCCAGCAGTCCCCCCGTAGGGAGAATAACTAATGAAAAACTGTTTTTT,CASSPPVGRITNEKLFF
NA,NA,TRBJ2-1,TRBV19,TGTGCCAGTAGTTCTTCCGGGGGTCTTTCTGAGCAGTTCTTC,CASSSSGGLSEQFF
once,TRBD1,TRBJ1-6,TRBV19,TGTGCCAGTAGTTCCACAGGGGGCGCGACCCCCCTCCACTTT,CASSSTGGATPLHF
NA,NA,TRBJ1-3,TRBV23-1,TGCGCCAGCAGTCAAACCAGGCAAAGCACCATATATTTT,CASSQTRQSTIYF
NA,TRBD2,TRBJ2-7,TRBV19,TGTGCCAGTAGGTCCGCGGGAGGGCCTAGCGAGCAGTACTTC,CASRSAGGPSEQYF
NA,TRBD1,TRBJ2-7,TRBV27,TGTGCCAGCAGTTCCAGGGGGTCCTACGAGCAGTACTTC,CASSSRGSYEQYF
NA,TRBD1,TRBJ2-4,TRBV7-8,TGTGCCAGCAGCCCGGGGACAGGGAGGATAGAGGTGAACATTCAGTACTTC,CASSPGTGRIEVNIQYF
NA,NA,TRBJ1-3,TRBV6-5,TGTGCCAGGGCTATGTGGGGGGCTGGAAACACCATATATTTT,CARAMWGAGNTIYF
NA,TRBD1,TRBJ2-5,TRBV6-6,TGTGCCAGCAGCCGAAAACGTTGGACAGGGATGGTCGAGACCCAGTACTTC,CASSRKRWTGMVETQYF
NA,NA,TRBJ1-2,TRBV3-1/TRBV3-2,TGTGCCAGCAGCCGTCGGTGGAGGGGAGGAGGCGAAGGAAGCTACACCTTC,CASSRRWRGGGEGSYTF
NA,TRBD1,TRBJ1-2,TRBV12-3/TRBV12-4,TGTGCCAGCAAGGAAGGGGGCATGCGGGGCTACACCTTC,CASKEGGMRGYTF
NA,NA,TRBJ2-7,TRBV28,TGTGCCAGCAGTCTAAGAGGGAAAGTCAACGAGCAGTACTTC,CASSLRGKVNEQYF
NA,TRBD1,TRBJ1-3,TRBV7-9,TGTGCCAGCAGCCCGTCGGACAGGGGGCAGAGAAACACCATATATTTT,CASSPSDRGQRNTIYF
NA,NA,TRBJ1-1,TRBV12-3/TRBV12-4,TGTGCCAGCAGTTTTCGTCAAGCTTTCTTT,CASSFRQAFF
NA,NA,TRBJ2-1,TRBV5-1,TGCGCCAGCAGCTTGGCCTATTTTAGTAGTGGTGAGCAGTTCTTC,CASSLAYFSSGEQFF
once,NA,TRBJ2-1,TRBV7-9,TGTGCCAGCAGCCGATCTAGGGGCAATGAGCAGTTCTTC,CASSRSRGNEQFF
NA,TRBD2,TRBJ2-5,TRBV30,TGTGCCTGGAGTGAGGGGACTAGCGGGCGGGAGACCCAGTACTTC,CAWSEGTSGRETQYF
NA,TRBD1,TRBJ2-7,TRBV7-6,TGTGCCAGCAGCTTGAATACAGGGGCGGGCTACGAGCAGTACTTC,CASSLNTGAGYEQYF
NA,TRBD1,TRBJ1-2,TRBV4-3,TGCGCCAGCAGCCAACTTACAGGGGCCCTGGGATACACCTTC,CASSQLTGALGYTF
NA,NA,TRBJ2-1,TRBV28,TGTGCCAGCAGTTACGGGATATACAATGAGCAGTTCTTC,CASSYGIYNEQFF
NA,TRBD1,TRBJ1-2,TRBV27,TGTGCCAGCAGTTTAACGGGGCCCACAGGGGAGGATGGCTACACCTTC,CASSLTGPTGEDGYTF
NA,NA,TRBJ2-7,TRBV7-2,TGTGCCAGCAGCGGACAAAAGGCCTACGAGCAGTACTTC,CASSGQKAYEQYF
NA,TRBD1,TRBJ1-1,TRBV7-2,TGTGCCAGCAGCTCAGGGGACAGGGTATCTGAAGCTTTCTTT,CASSSGDRVSEAFF
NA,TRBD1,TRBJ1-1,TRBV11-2,TGTGCCAGCAGCTCCCGGGACAGCAAAGCTTTCTTT,CASSSRDSKAFF
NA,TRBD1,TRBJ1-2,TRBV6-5,TGTGCCAGCAGTTACATAGGGGGCGGTGGCTACACCTTC,CASSYIGGGGYTF
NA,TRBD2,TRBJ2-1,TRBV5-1,TGCGCCAGCAGCAAAGCCCAGACTAGCGGGAGCAATGAGCAGTTCTTC,CASSKAQTSGSNEQFF
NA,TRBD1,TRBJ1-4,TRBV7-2,TGTGCCAGCAGCGGTCGGACAGGGTTTAACGAAAAACTGTTTTTT,CASSGRTGFNEKLFF
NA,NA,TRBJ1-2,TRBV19,TGTGCCAGTAGTGGGTTGGGGCCAGGCTATGGCTACACCTTC,CASSGLGPGYGYTF
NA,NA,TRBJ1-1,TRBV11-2,TGTGCCAGCAGCCAAATTGATGGTAGACAGGAAGCTTTCTTT,CASSQIDGRQEAFF